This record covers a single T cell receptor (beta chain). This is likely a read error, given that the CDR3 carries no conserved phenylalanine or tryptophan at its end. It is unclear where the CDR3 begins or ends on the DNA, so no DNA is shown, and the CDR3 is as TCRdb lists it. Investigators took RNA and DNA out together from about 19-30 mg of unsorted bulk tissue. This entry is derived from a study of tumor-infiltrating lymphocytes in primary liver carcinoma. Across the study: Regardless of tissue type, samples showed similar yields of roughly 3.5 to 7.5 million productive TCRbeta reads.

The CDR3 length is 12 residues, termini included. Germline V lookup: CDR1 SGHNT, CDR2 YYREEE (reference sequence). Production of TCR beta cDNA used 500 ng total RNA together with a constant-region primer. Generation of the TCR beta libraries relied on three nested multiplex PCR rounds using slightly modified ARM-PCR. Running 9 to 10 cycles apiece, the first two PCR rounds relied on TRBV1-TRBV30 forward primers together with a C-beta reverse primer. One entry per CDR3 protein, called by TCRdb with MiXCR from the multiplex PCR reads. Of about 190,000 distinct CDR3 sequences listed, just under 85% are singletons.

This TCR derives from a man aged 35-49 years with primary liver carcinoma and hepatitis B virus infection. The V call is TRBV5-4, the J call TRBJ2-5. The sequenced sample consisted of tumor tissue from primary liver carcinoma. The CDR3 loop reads CTSSLFLENQYI.